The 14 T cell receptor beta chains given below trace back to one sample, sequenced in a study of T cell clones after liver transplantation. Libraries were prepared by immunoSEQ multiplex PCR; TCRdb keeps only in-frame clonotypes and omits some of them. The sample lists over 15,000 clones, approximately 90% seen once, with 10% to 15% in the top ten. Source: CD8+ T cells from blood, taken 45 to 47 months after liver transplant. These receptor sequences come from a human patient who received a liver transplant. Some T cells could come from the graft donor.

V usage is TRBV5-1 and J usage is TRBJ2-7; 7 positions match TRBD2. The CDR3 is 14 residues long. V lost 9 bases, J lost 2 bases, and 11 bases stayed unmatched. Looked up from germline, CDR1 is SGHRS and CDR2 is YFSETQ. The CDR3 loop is CATSRGGEPYEQYF. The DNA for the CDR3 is TGCGCCACCTCCCGGGGAGGGGAACCCTACGAGCAGTACTTC.

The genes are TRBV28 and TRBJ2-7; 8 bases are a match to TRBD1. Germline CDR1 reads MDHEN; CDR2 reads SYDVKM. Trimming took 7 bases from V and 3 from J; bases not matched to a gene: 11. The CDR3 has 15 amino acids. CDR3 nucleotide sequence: TGTGCCAGCACCCCATTCGACAGGGGATTCTACGAGCAGTACTTC. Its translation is CASTPFDRGFYEQYF.

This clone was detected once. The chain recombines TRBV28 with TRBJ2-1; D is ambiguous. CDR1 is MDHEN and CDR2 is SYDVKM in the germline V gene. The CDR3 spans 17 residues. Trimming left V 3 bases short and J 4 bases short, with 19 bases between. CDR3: CASSLGSSSSYYNEQFF. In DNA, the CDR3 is TGTGCCAGCAGTTTGGGATCGAGCAGCTCCTATTACAATGAGCAGTTCTTC.

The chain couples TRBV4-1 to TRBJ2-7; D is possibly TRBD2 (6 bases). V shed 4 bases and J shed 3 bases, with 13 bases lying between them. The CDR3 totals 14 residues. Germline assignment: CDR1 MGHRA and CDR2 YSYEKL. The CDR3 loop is CASSPLARGYEQYF. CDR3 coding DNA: TGCGCCAGCAGCCCGCTAGCGAGGGGCTACGAGCAGTACTTC.

The CDR3 sequence: CASSIGPNAEPEQYF. The CDR3 DNA follows: TGTGCCAGTAGTATAGGCCCGAATGCAGAGCCGGAGCAGTACTTC. The gene calls are TRBV19 and TRBJ2-7; D remains ambiguous. This CDR3 contains 15 residues. Trimming pared 1 base from V and 7 bases from J, leaving 17 bases between. CDR1 is LNHDA, CDR2 SQIVND, per germline (reference sequence).

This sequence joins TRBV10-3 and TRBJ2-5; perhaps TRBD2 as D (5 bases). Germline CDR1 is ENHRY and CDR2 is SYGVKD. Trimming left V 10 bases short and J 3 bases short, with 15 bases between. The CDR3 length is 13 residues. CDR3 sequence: CATRTGREETQYF. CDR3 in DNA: TGTGCCACCCGCACGGGAAGAGAAGAGACCCAGTACTTC.

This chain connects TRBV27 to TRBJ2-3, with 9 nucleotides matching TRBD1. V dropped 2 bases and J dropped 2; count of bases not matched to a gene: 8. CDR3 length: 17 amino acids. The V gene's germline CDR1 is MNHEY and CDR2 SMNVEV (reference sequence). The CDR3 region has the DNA TGTGCCAGCAGTTTAGGGGACAGGGAATCTTACACAGATACGCAGTATTTT. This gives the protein CASSLGDRESYTDTQYF.

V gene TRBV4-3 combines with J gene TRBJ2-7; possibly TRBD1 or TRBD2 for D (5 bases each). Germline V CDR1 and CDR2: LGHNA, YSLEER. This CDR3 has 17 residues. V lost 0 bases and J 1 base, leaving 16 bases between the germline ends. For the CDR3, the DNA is TGCGCCAGCAGCCAAGAGGGGGTCGGCCACCATTCCTACGAGCAGTACTTC. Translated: CASSQEGVGHHSYEQYF.

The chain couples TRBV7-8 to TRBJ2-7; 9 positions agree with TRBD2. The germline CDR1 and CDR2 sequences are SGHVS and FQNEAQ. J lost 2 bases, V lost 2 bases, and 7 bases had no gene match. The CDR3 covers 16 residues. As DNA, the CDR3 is TGTGCCAGCAGCTTATGGTGGAGCGGGAGGACCTACGAGCAGTACTTC. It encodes CASSLWWSGRTYEQYF.

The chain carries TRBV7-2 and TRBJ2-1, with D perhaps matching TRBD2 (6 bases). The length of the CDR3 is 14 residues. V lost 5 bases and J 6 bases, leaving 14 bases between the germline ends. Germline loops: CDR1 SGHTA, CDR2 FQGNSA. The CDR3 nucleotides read TGTGCCAGCAGCCCGGGACTCGTAAGCAATGAGCAGTTCTTC. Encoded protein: CASSPGLVSNEQFF.

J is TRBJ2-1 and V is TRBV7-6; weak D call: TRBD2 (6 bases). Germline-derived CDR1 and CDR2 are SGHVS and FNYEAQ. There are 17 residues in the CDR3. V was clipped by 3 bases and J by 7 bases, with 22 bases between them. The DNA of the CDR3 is TGTGCCAGCAGCTTCGGCGTAAAGGAGGGCCTCAGGAATGAGCAGTTCTTC. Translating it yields CASSFGVKEGLRNEQFF. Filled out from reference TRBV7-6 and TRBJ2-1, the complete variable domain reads GAGVSQSPRYKVTKRGQDVALRCDPISGHVSLYWYRQALGQGPEFLTYFNYEAQQDKSGLPNDRFSAERPEGSISTLTIQRTEQRDSAMYRCASSFGVKEGLRNEQFFGPGTRLTVL.

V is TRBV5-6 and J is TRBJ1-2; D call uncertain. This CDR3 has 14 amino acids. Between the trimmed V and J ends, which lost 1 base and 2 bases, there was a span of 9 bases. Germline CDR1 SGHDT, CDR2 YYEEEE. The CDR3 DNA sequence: TGTGCCAGCAGCTTGTGGGAGGCCAACTATGGCTACACCTTC. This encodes CASSLWEANYGYTF.

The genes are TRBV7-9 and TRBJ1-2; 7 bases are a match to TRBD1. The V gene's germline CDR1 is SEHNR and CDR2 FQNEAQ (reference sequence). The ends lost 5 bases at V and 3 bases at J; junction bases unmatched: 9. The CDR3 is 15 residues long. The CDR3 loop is CASSTAGTVDYGYTF. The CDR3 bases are TGTGCCAGCAGCACAGCCGGGACAGTGGACTATGGCTACACCTTC.

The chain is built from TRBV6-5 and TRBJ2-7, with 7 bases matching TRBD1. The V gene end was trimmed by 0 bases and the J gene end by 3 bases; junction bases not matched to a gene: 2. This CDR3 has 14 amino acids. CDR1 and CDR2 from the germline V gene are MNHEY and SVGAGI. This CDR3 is CASSYSDRSYEQYF. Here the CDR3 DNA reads TGTGCCAGCAGTTACTCGGACAGGAGCTACGAGCAGTACTTC.